This is a list of T cell receptor beta chains from one sample in a study of T-cell memory formation after mild COVID-19. In TCRdb, the 5' RACE reads were re-called with MiXCR into one record per CDR3 protein. Of a few hundred thousand distinct CDR3 sequences listed, 13% to 15% are singletons. What was sequenced was PBMCs or a T cell subset sorted from them (not recorded which). The receptor source for this set is a man between 18 and 29 years old who had mild COVID-19 (a few samples of this study predate the infection). Cell type and time point are not known. Both conserved end residues are part of each CDR3. Fields, in order: J gene, D gene, V gene, clone size, CDR3 DNA, CDR3 protein. A D gene is named only where the DNA matches it firmly. A clone size is listed for some rows: how often the clone was seen (once, few, many), or a class if it is expanded.

>TRBJ2-1|TRBD2|TRBV5-1|many
TGCGCCAGCAGCTCTGGGACTAGCGGGGCTTACAATGAGCAGTTCTTC
CASSSGTSGAYNEQFF
>TRBJ1-1|TRBD1|TRBV2|few
TGTGCCAGCAGTGATCCGACAGGGGGCCGGACTGAAGCTTTCTTT
CASSDPTGGRTEAFF
>TRBJ2-7|TRBD2|TRBV6-5|few
TGTGCCAGCAGAAGGGATGCCGGGACTACCTTCTACGAGCAGTACTTC
CASRRDAGTTFYEQYF
>TRBJ1-2|.|TRBV29-1|few
TGCAGCGCCGACAGGAGCGAAGACTATGGCTACACCTTC
CSADRSEDYGYTF
>TRBJ2-1|.|TRBV5-1|.
TGCGCCAGCAGCTCTTCGACGCTTGAGCAGTTCTTC
CASSSSTLEQFF
>TRBJ2-3|.|TRBV6-5|.
TGTGCCAGCAGCCCCACGTCCAGCGGTAGATTGGATACGCAGTATTTT
CASSPTSSGRLDTQYF
>TRBJ2-1|.|TRBV11-2|few
TGTGCCAGCAGCCACCCCGGGACACTTGGCTATGAGCAGTTCTTC
CASSHPGTLGYEQFF
>TRBJ2-7|.|TRBV12-3/TRBV12-4|few
TGTGCCAGCAGTTTCCCCGACCACTACGAGCAGTACTTC
CASSFPDHYEQYF
>TRBJ2-7|.|TRBV7-2|many
TGTGCCAGCAGCCGAGGGTTGATAGGACCCTACGAGCAGTACTTC
CASSRGLIGPYEQYF
>TRBJ2-1|.|TRBV7-2|.
TGTGCCAGCAGCTTTCTCCGGACCAGGTTTGGAGAGCAGTTCTTC
CASSFLRTRFGEQFF
>TRBJ2-3|.|TRBV20-1|few
TGCAGTGCTAGAACATTGGGAGACCTGATCACAGATACGCAGTATTTT
CSARTLGDLITDTQYF
>TRBJ2-5|.|TRBV4-3|few
TGCGCCAGCAGCCAAGATCGCCTAGCCCGAGAGACCCAGTACTTC
CASSQDRLARETQYF
>TRBJ2-2|.|TRBV7-9|.
TGTGCCAGCAGCTCTAGCTGGCAGGGCACAAGGGGTAACACCGGGGAGCTGTTTTTT
CASSSSWQGTRGNTGELFF
>TRBJ2-3|.|TRBV5-1|many
TGCGCCAGCAGCTTGGCAGGCGAGTCGACAGATACGCAGTATTTT
CASSLAGESTDTQYF
>TRBJ1-6|TRBD1|TRBV25-1|.
TGTGCCAGCAGGAGGACAGGGAATAATTCACCCCTCCACTTT
CASRRTGNNSPLHF
>TRBJ2-3|.|TRBV18|few
TGTGCCAGCTGTGGGACTTATTCTAGCACAGATACGCAGTATTTT
CASCGTYSSTDTQYF
>TRBJ1-1|.|TRBV19|.
TGTGCCAGTAGTATGGAGCGGATGAACACTGAAGCTTTCTTT
CASSMERMNTEAFF
>TRBJ1-1|.|TRBV10-1|many
TGCGCCAGCAGTGATCGGAAGGGCGAAGCTTTCTTT
CASSDRKGEAFF
>TRBJ1-6|TRBD1|TRBV6-5|.
TGTGCCAGCAGGGGAGGGGGCTGGAATTCACCCCTCCACTTT
CASRGGGWNSPLHF
>TRBJ1-1|.|TRBV20-1|.
TGCGGACTGAACACTGAAGCTTTCTTT
CGLNTEAFF
>TRBJ2-1|.|TRBV9|few
TGTGCCAGCAGCGTCCCCGGTCGACTAGACAATGAGCAGTTCTTC
CASSVPGRLDNEQFF
>TRBJ1-2|.|TRBV4-2|.
TGTGCCAGCAGCCAAGGGGTAGGGGCCCTCACCTTC
CASSQGVGALTF
>TRBJ2-3|.|TRBV27|.
TGTGCCAGCAGTCCCCAGGGGCATAGCACAGATACGCAGTATTTT
CASSPQGHSTDTQYF
>TRBJ2-2|.|TRBV12-3/TRBV12-4|many
TGTGCCAGCTATATTCAGAACACCGGGGAGCTGTTTTTT
CASYIQNTGELFF
>TRBJ1-4|TRBD1|TRBV20-1|few
TGCAGTGCTAGGGTGACAGGGGCTAATGAAAAACTGTTTTTT
CSARVTGANEKLFF
>TRBJ2-7|.|TRBV24-1|.
TGTGCCACCTCGAAGCCATCCTCTAGCTCCTACGAGCAGTACTTC
CATSKPSSSSYEQYF
>TRBJ2-3|.|TRBV24-1|.
TGTGCCACCAGTGTGGATACAGATACGCAGTATTTT
CATSVDTDTQYF
>TRBJ2-1|.|TRBV6-4|many
TGTGCCAGCAGCGCCTCCCCGACCCGGGCCTCCTACAATGAGCAGTTCTTC
CASSASPTRASYNEQFF
>TRBJ2-7|.|TRBV12-3/TRBV12-4|.
TGTGCCAGCAGTAAGGGACTCCTAGACTACGAGCAGTACTTC
CASSKGLLDYEQYF
>TRBJ2-1|.|TRBV9|.
TGTGCCAGCAGCGTGAGGGGGGGCTCCAGCTCCTACAATGAGCAGTTCTTC
CASSVRGGSSSYNEQFF
>TRBJ2-6|.|TRBV24-1|.
TGTGCCACCACTGACGGGTCTGGGGCCAACGTCCTGACTTTC
CATTDGSGANVLTF
>TRBJ2-7|.|TRBV2|few
TGTGCCAGCAGCCAGAGAATTCACGAGCAGTACTTC
CASSQRIHEQYF
>TRBJ2-5|.|TRBV7-9|.
TGTGCCAGCAGCTTAGGCGGTGTTCAAGAGACCCAGTACTTC
CASSLGGVQETQYF
>TRBJ2-7|TRBD1|TRBV5-1|many
TGCGCCAGCAGCCGACAGGGTATCTCCTACGAGCAGTACTTC
CASSRQGISYEQYF
>TRBJ2-2|.|TRBV4-2|many
TGTGCCAGCAGCCAAACCACAGGGTTTAGCGGGGAGCTGTTTTTT
CASSQTTGFSGELFF
>TRBJ2-7|.|TRBV27|few
TGTGCCAGCAGTCCCTCAACGGCATATCGCTCCTACGAGCAGTACTTC
CASSPSTAYRSYEQYF
>TRBJ1-1|TRBD1|TRBV5-1|.
TGCGCCAGCAGCACATTGACAGGGGCCAACTTTGAAGCTTTCTTT
CASSTLTGANFEAFF
>TRBJ2-1|.|TRBV12-3/TRBV12-4|.
TGTGCCAGCAGTTTTGGGCATATGGGCAATGAGCAGTTCTTC
CASSFGHMGNEQFF
>TRBJ1-2|.|TRBV7-2|.
TGTGCCAGCACCCCGTCGGTAGGGGTCGGCGGCTACACCTTC
CASTPSVGVGGYTF
>TRBJ2-2|.|TRBV6-2/TRBV6-3|few
TGTGCCAGCAGGACGGGGATGAACACCGGGGAGCTGTTTTTT
CASRTGMNTGELFF
>TRBJ2-5|TRBD2|TRBV4-1|.
TGCGCCAGCAGCCGTCTATCCTTACGGGGGGGCGAGCGAGAGACCCAGTACTTC
CASSRLSLRGGERETQYF
>TRBJ2-1|TRBD2|TRBV6-4|many
TGTGCCAGCAGTCCCCGGGTAGCGGGGGGTTACAATGAGCAGTTCTTC
CASSPRVAGGYNEQFF
>TRBJ1-1|TRBD1|TRBV5-4|.
TGTGCCAGCAGCTCAGGACAGGGGAGATCTTTCTTT
CASSSGQGRSFF
>TRBJ2-5|.|TRBV12-3/TRBV12-4|few
TGTGCCAGCAGTTCGGGAGAAGCGGAGACCCAGTACTTC
CASSSGEAETQYF
>TRBJ2-2|.|TRBV19|.
TGTGCCAGTAGTATAGGCCGTACCGGGGAGCTGTTTTTT
CASSIGRTGELFF
>TRBJ1-5|.|TRBV24-1|few
TGTGCCACCAGTGATTCGGATAGCAATCAGCCCCAGCATTTT
CATSDSDSNQPQHF
>TRBJ1-2|TRBD1|TRBV20-1|.
TGCAGTGCTAGAGATGTGGGACAGGGGAACTATGGTTACACCTTC
CSARDVGQGNYGYTF
>TRBJ1-1|.|TRBV12-3/TRBV12-4|few
TGTGCCAGCAGCCGAGTCGGGGCCAGGCCCTTCTTT
CASSRVGARPFF
>TRBJ2-1|TRBD2|TRBV2|few
TGTGCCAGCAGTGAAACGACTAGCGGGGGGGGTGAGCAGTTCTTC
CASSETTSGGGEQFF
>TRBJ2-1|TRBD2|TRBV12-3/TRBV12-4|.
TGTGCCAGCAGTTATAGCGGGGGTAACAATGAGCAGTTCTTC
CASSYSGGNNEQFF
>TRBJ2-1|.|TRBV2|many
TGTGCCAGCAGTCTCAGGGTAGGAAATGAGCAGTTCTTC
CASSLRVGNEQFF
>TRBJ2-5|TRBD2|TRBV25-1|.
TGTGCCAGCAGTCCCATCGGGGGGGTCGCCCAAGAGACCCAGTACTTC
CASSPIGGVAQETQYF
>TRBJ1-2|TRBD1|TRBV12-3/TRBV12-4|few
TGTGCCAGCACCACCCTTTTACTCGGGACAGGAGGGGCGGATGGCTACACCTTC
CASTTLLLGTGGADGYTF